The 9 T cell receptor beta chains listed next were all sequenced from one sample in a study of Tregs in tolerant kidney transplant recipients. Data came from immunoSEQ multiplex PCR; TCRdb stores just in-frame clones and leaves some out. The table has fewer than 65,000 clones, roughly 85% seen once. The input for sequencing was Tregs from blood, taken before the transplant. Receptor source: a human donor who received a combined kidney and bone marrow transplant.

This chain uses TRBV6-6 with TRBJ1-2, with D possibly TRBD1 on 6 matching bases. V lost 5 bases to trimming and J lost 4 bases, with 11 bases between them. Germline CDR1 and CDR2: MNHNY and SVGAGI (reference sequence). CDR3 length: 13 amino acids. CDR3 sequence (DNA): TGTGCCAGCAGTGCAGGGGTCGGCTATGGCTACACCTTC. This encodes CASSAGVGYGYTF.

As DNA, the CDR3 is TGCGCCAGCAGCCCCGGAGGGGGGGGGATTGGCGAGACCCAGTACTTC. Amino acids: CASSPGGGGIGETQYF. J is TRBJ2-5 and V is TRBV5-1; D is perhaps TRBD2 (7 bases). The CDR3 is 16 amino acids. V was pared by 4 bases and J by 5 bases, with 21 bases between. CDR1 SGHRS and CDR2 YFSETQ come from the germline V gene.

This clone appeared once. The rearrangement links TRBV11-2 to TRBJ2-5, with 9 bases fitting TRBD2. The DNA end is more similar to TRBJ2-7, so the J call may be wrong. Germline assignment: CDR1 SGHAT and CDR2 FQNNGV. CDR3 length: 15 amino acids. Here the CDR3 DNA reads TGTGCCAGCAGCTCGTATAGCGGGGGTGCCTACGAGCAGTACTTC. As protein: CASSSYSGGAYEQYF.

This chain joins TRBV28 and TRBJ1-4, with D perhaps matching TRBD1 (6 bases). Germline CDR1 and CDR2: MDHEN and SYDVKM. The CDR3 is 16 amino acids. V dropped 2 bases and J dropped 6 bases, with 16 bases sitting between them. The CDR3 spells CASSLLDRSRYEKLFF. The CDR3 DNA follows: TGTGCCAGCAGTTTACTAGACAGGTCTCGATATGAAAAACTGTTTTTT.

The chain combines TRBV11-2 with TRBJ1-2; the D is unclear. Trimming took off 5 bases at V and 5 bases at J, with 9 bases between the two ends. CDR3 length: 12 residues. CDR1 SGHAT and CDR2 FQNNGV come from the germline V gene. CDR3 protein: CASSHLGYGYTF. The CDR3 DNA follows: TGTGCCAGCAGCCATCTTGGGTATGGCTACACCTTC.

The chain joins TRBV5-4 to TRBJ2-3; 14 bases align to TRBD2. Per germline, CDR1 SGHNT and CDR2 YYREEE (reference sequence). The CDR3 loop spans 17 amino acids. Germline trimming cut 3 bases from V and 3 bases from J; bases unmatched to any gene: 6. CDR3 amino acids: CASSSGLAGGKTDTQYF. Here the CDR3 DNA reads TGTGCCAGCAGCTCAGGACTAGCGGGAGGCAAGACAGATACGCAGTATTTT.

V gene TRBV7-8 combines with J gene TRBJ2-5; TRBD2 matches 13 bases. The DNA matches TRBJ2-7 better at its end, which makes the J call doubtful. The CDR3 runs 15 residues. In germline, CDR1 is SGHVS, CDR2 FQNEAQ. CDR3 bases: TGTGCCAGCAGCCCACGGACTAGCGGGAGCCACGAGCAGTACTTC. Its translation: CASSPRTSGSHEQYF.

The chain links TRBV27 to TRBJ1-2; 8 nucleotides match TRBD1. V dropped 3 bases and J dropped 4; count of bases not matched to a gene: 7. This CDR3 comprises 15 residues. Germline values: CDR1 MNHEY, CDR2 SMNVEV (reference sequence). The CDR3 DNA sequence: TGTGCCAGCAGTTTCCACCGGGACAGGATCTATGGCTACACCTTC. Residues: CASSFHRDRIYGYTF.

The gene calls are TRBV6-1 and TRBJ2-4, with 10 bases identical to TRBD2. Germline lookup yields CDR1 MNHNS and CDR2 SASEGT. The CDR3 is 15 residues long. V gave up 3 bases and J gave up 6 bases; unmatched junction bases: 5. The CDR3 spells CASSDSGRAGNIQYF. CDR3 coding DNA: TGTGCCAGCAGTGACAGCGGGAGGGCCGGAAACATTCAGTACTTC.